This T cell receptor (beta chain) was sequenced for a study of cytomegalovirus exposure and HLA in healthy donors. General study findings and limits: Rare TCR sequences dominated, though some public TCRs recurred in many donors. Cytomegalovirus association was listed for about 150 TCR beta chains.

Separation from the approximately 720-subject first cohort characterized the roughly 120-subject validation cohort, to which the donors belonged. Comment on this clone: Its antigen remains unknown.

The germline V gene has CDR1 LNHDA and CDR2 SQIVND (reference sequence). Trimming at V came to 6 bases and at J to 3 bases, leaving 1 base not matched to a gene. The CDR3 length is 13 residues. Here immunoSEQ multiplex PCR was the method, and the copy in TCRdb shows in-frame clones only, minus some. The table has roughly 100,000 clones, roughly 94% seen once. The receptor was isolated from a woman under 30 in good health and CMV-seronegative. The sequenced sample was PBMCs. This chain uses TRBV19 with TRBJ2-7; TRBD2 agrees at 11 bases. The CDR3 nucleotides read TGTGCCAGTAGGACTAGCGGGATCTACGAGCAGTACTTC. Translated, it gives CASRTSGIYEQYF.